The 6 T cell receptor beta chains presented below share a single source sample, sequenced in a study of T cell repertoires in cytomegalovirus infection. No antigen has been identified for these receptors. Each CDR3 protein gets one entry after TCRdb re-called the reads with MiXCR. The repertoire has some 200,000 distinct CDR3 sequences, approximately 40% of them found once; the top ten carry approximately 60%. The sample in question was CD8+ T cells from cultured PBMCs, obtained from culture after CMV antigen stimulation. The source is a human donor in good health (CMV status not recorded). Some clones in this sample may be carry-over from other donors' samples.

In DNA, the CDR3 is TGTGCCAGCAGTTTACGCGATATACAGGGGCGAGGTCAGCCCCAGCATTTT. It encodes CASSLRDIQGRGQPQHF. The chain recombines TRBV28 with TRBJ1-5; TRBD1 agrees at 7 bases. J lost 6 bases, V lost 2 bases, and 13 bases had no gene match. The CDR3 is 17 amino acids. In germline, CDR1 is MDHEN, CDR2 SYDVKM.

The sample holds many counts of this clonotype. The chain employs TRBV28 and TRBJ1-3; possible D gene TRBD1, 5 bases. The CDR3 spans 16 residues. Germline V lookup: CDR1 MDHEN, CDR2 SYDVKM. V was pared by 6 bases and J by 2 bases, with 17 bases between. CDR3: CASSRTGTSPGNTIYF. The CDR3 nucleotides are TGTGCCAGCAGCCGAACGGGGACCTCTCCTGGAAACACCATATATTTT.

This clonotype was picked up a small number of times. This chain uses TRBV4-1 with TRBJ2-3; D ambiguous. The length of the CDR3 is 12 residues. V lost 0 bases and J lost 5, with 3 bases in between. Germline V lookup: CDR1 MGHRA, CDR2 YSYEKL. The CDR3, as DNA: TGCGCCAGCAGCCAAGACGGAGATACGCAGTATTTT. Its translation: CASSQDGDTQYF.

J is TRBJ2-3 and V is TRBV27; perhaps TRBD2 as D (7 bases). Germline lookup yields CDR1 MNHEY and CDR2 SMNVEV (reference sequence). The length of the CDR3 is 15 residues. Trimming left V 8 bases short and J 4 bases short, with 19 bases between. The CDR3 DNA sequence: TGTGCCAGCGCCCTGAGGGGGAGGGCCGCAGATACGCAGTATTTT. Amino acids: CASALRGRAADTQYF.

This clonotype was observed many times. The chain uses TRBV4-1 and TRBJ1-5; 9 bases agree with TRBD1. The CDR3 extends over 14 amino acids. Trimming removed 4 bases from V and 6 bases from J; junction bases left unmatched: 4. In germline, CDR1 is MGHRA, CDR2 YSYEKL. The CDR3 sequence is CASSPGQGGQPQHF. CDR3 nucleotide sequence: TGCGCCAGCAGCCCGGGACAGGGAGGTCAGCCCCAGCATTTT.

The CDR3 DNA follows: TGTGCCACCCGTGGTGGGACAGAAAAAAACATTCAGTACTTC. Translation: CATRGGTEKNIQYF. The V call is TRBV7-9, the J call TRBJ2-4; TRBD1 aligns across 7 bases. The CDR3 runs to 14 residues. CDR1 and CDR2 from the germline V gene are SEHNR and FQNEAQ (reference sequence). Losses at the gene ends were 10 bases for V and 4 bases for J; bases not matched to a gene: 10.